The 8 T cell receptor beta chains below were found in one sample sequenced in a study of shared clonotypes between healthy human individuals. The protocol was immunoSEQ multiplex PCR, while the TCRdb copy is restricted to in-frame clones and leaves out a portion. The sample carries about 980,000 clones, around 80% recorded once. Material for sequencing was memory CD4+ T cells sorted from blood. Subset given: CD45RA-negative fraction. The receptors come from a man between 18 and 35 years old in good health.

CDR3 bases: TGTGCCTGGAGCTTCCAGACAGGGTGGGATGAAAAACTGTTTTTT. Translating gives CAWSFQTGWDEKLFF. The chain employs TRBV30 and TRBJ1-4, with 7 bases aligning to TRBD1. The CDR3 covers 15 residues. Germline-derived CDR1 and CDR2 are GTSNPN and SVGIG (reference sequence). V lost 3 bases, J lost 6 bases, and 10 bases stayed unmatched.

The chain carries TRBV28 and TRBJ1-5; the match to TRBD1 covers 7 bases. Losses at the gene ends were 2 bases for V and 6 bases for J; bases not matched to a gene: 7. Per germline, CDR1 MDHEN and CDR2 SYDVKM. The CDR3 is 15 residues long. The CDR3 nucleotides are TGTGCCAGCAGTTTAAGTCAGGGGGGGATTCAGCCCCAGCATTTT. This gives the protein CASSLSQGGIQPQHF.

This clone was seen a few times. This sequence joins TRBV5-4 and TRBJ1-2; the match to TRBD1 covers 8 bases. CDR3 size: 16 residues. The germline V gene has CDR1 SGHNT and CDR2 YYREEE (reference sequence). Trimming removed 2 bases from V and 8 bases from J; junction bases left unmatched: 14. Here the CDR3 reads CASSLAAGGLSGGYTF. In nucleotides, the CDR3 is TGTGCCAGCAGCTTAGCAGCAGGGGGCTTGAGTGGAGGCTACACCTTC.

This clone was seen ten or more times. The rearrangement uses TRBV29-1 and TRBJ1-3; D is ambiguous. This CDR3 comprises 12 residues. V lost 6 bases, J lost 6 bases, and 12 bases lay in between. Germline-derived CDR1 and CDR2 are SQVTM and ANQGSEA. In DNA, the CDR3 is TGCAGCGTAGCCGGGAGTATAAACACCATATATTTT. This codes for CSVAGSINTIYF.

The rearrangement uses TRBV5-1 and TRBJ2-5; 8 bases are shared with TRBD2. V shed 0 bases and J 5 bases; nucleotides not matched to a gene: 6. The CDR3 is made up of 15 amino acids. In germline, CDR1 is SGHRS, CDR2 YFSETQ. CDR3 in amino acids: CASSLGREGPETQYF. CDR3 DNA: TGCGCCAGCAGCTTGGGACGGGAGGGCCCGGAGACCCAGTACTTC.

The chain has TRBV27 and TRBJ2-5; possibly TRBD2 for D (5 bases). V was cut by 3 bases and J by 2 bases, with 10 bases left in between. This CDR3 comprises 14 residues. Germline CDR1 is MNHEY and CDR2 is SMNVEV (reference sequence). This CDR3 reads CASSLGVAQETQYF. Here the CDR3 DNA reads TGTGCCAGCAGTTTGGGAGTAGCGCAAGAGACCCAGTACTTC.

V usage is TRBV7-3 and J usage is TRBJ2-5; 8 positions match TRBD1. V shed 5 bases and J 5 bases; nucleotides not matched to a gene: 4. CDR1 and CDR2 (germline): SGHTA, FQGTGA. The CDR3 contains 13 residues. Written as DNA, the CDR3 is TGTGCCAGCAGCGACTCAGGGGGCGAGACCCAGTACTTC. Protein: CASSDSGGETQYF.

This chain connects TRBV9 to TRBJ2-3; 7 bases agree with TRBD1. Looked up from germline, CDR1 is SGDLS and CDR2 is YYNGEE. Losses at the gene ends were 4 bases for V and 3 bases for J; bases not matched to a gene: 11. The length of the CDR3 is 16 residues. For the CDR3, the DNA is TGTGCCAGCAGCCCGCTAGGGGGCGGAAGGACAGATACGCAGTATTTT. It encodes CASSPLGGGRTDTQYF.